The clone carrying this TCR beta chain was counted a few times. The CDR3 is 16 amino acids. V was trimmed by 5 bases and J by 4 bases, leaving 18 bases between them. CDR1 and CDR2 (germline): SGHRS, YFSETQ. Primers: 60 Vbeta forward and 13 Jbeta reverse. The protocol was immunoSEQ multiplex PCR, while the TCRdb copy is restricted to in-frame clones and leaves out a portion. The sample has some 140,000 clones, around 77% seen once. The data were taken from a study of cytomegalovirus exposure and HLA in healthy donors. The specimen sequenced was PBMCs. V and J are TRBV5-1 and TRBJ2-2; D may be TRBD2 (5 bases). The sequence was obtained from a man between 18 and 35 years old in good health and CMV-seronegative. The CDR3 loop is CASSPDSQHPTGELFF. In DNA form, the CDR3 reads TGCGCCAGCAGTCCGGACTCCCAGCATCCCACCGGGGAGCTGTTTTTT.